Below, 25 T cell receptor beta chains from the same sample are listed, as sequenced in a study of blood T cell repertoires in COVID-19. Sequencing used immunoSEQ multiplex PCR; TCRdb keeps in-frame clones, though not all of them. The sample lists about 76,000 clones; about 88% were seen once. Sequencing input: peripheral blood. Source of these receptors: a human donor in a cohort sampled during active COVID-19.

CDR3 in amino acids: CASSLSGDRGSSGRDTQYF. The DNA for the CDR3 is TGTGCCAGCAGTTTATCGGGAGACAGGGGCTCTAGCGGGAGGGATACGCAGTATTTT. The chain joins TRBV27 to TRBJ2-3, with 11 nucleotides matching TRBD2. V gave up 0 bases and J gave up 6 bases; unmatched junction bases: 14. CDR3 length equals 19 residues. Germline values: CDR1 MNHEY, CDR2 SMNVEV (reference sequence).

The chain couples TRBV20-1 to TRBJ1-3; tentatively, D is TRBD1 (6 bases). Germline V CDR1 and CDR2: DFQATT, SNEGSKA (reference sequence). This CDR3 spans 11 amino acids. The V end lost 6 bases, the J end lost 7 bases, and 10 bases lay between the germline ends. Written as DNA, the CDR3 is TGCAGTGCAGGGGGAGGGAACACCATATATTTT. It translates to CSAGGGNTIYF.

The chain links TRBV7-3 to TRBJ2-3; D is ambiguous. This CDR3 is built from 16 residues. The germline gives CDR1 SGHTA, CDR2 FQGTGA. V lost 5 bases, J lost 4 bases, and 19 bases lay in between. CDR3 region: CASSLYPPSVPDTQYF. CDR3 DNA: TGTGCCAGCAGCCTCTACCCTCCTTCTGTTCCAGATACGCAGTATTTT.

The rearrangement uses TRBV9 and TRBJ2-1, with TRBD2 as a possible D gene (6 bases). There are 14 residues in the CDR3. Per the germline V gene, CDR1 is SGDLS and CDR2 is YYNGEE. Trimming stripped 0 bases from V and 9 bases from J, with 13 bases between. CDR3: CASSVGTSWGEQFF. CDR3 nucleotide sequence: TGTGCCAGCAGCGTAGGTACTAGCTGGGGTGAGCAGTTCTTC.

J is TRBJ2-2 and V is TRBV2, with D uncertain. From germline, CDR1 is SNHLY and CDR2 FYNNEI. Trimming left V 1 base short and J 3 bases short, with 9 bases between. The CDR3 extends over 15 amino acids. Here the CDR3 DNA reads TGTGCCAGCAGTGAAGGGAGCATCGACACCGGGGAGCTGTTTTTT. Translated, it gives CASSEGSIDTGELFF. Looking up the rest from reference TRBV2 and TRBJ2-2 gives the full variable domain: EPEVTQTPSHQVTQMGQEVILRCVPISNHLYFYWYRQILGQKVEFLVSFYNNEISEKSEIFDDQFSVERPDGSNFTLKIRSTKLEDSAMYFCASSEGSIDTGELFFGEGSRLTVL.

Written as DNA, the CDR3 is TGTGCCAGCAGTTTACTCGACACCGGGGAGCTGTTTTTT. Amino acids: CASSLLDTGELFF. The genes are TRBV27 and TRBJ2-2; D uncertain. Germline lookup yields CDR1 MNHEY and CDR2 SMNVEV (reference sequence). The CDR3 is made up of 13 amino acids. V lost 2 bases and J 3 bases, leaving 4 bases between the germline ends.

This clone was observed once. The chain combines TRBV6-2 or TRBV6-3 with TRBJ2-3; TRBD2 might be the D (6 bases). V gave up 2 bases and J gave up 1 base, with 13 bases separating them. CDR3 length: 16 amino acids. Germline CDR1 MNHEY, CDR2 SVGEGT. The DNA for the CDR3 is TGTGCCAGCAGTTACGGCGATAGCGGCCGCACAGATACGCAGTATTTT. Translated: CASSYGDSGRTDTQYF.

This chain uses TRBV20-1 with TRBJ1-2; D not certain. The CDR3 consists of 11 residues. Trimming stripped 3 bases from V and 6 bases from J, with 8 bases between. CDR1 and CDR2 (germline): DFQATT, SNEGSKA (reference sequence). CDR3 in DNA: TGCAGTGCTAGTACTAGGGATGGCTACACCTTC. Protein: CSASTRDGYTF.

This chain connects TRBV5-1 to TRBJ2-5; weak D call: TRBD2 (5 bases). The CDR3 contains 13 residues. The germline gives CDR1 SGHRS, CDR2 YFSETQ. V lost 0 bases to trimming and J lost 2 bases, with 5 bases between them. CDR3 coding DNA: TGCGCCAGCAGCTTGGGACTACAAGAGACCCAGTACTTC. Its translation is CASSLGLQETQYF.

This sequence joins TRBV19 and TRBJ2-3, with D unclear. The V gene's germline CDR1 is LNHDA and CDR2 SQIVND (reference sequence). The CDR3 has 14 amino acids. The V gene lost 7 bases and the J gene lost 0 bases, with 11 bases spanning the gap. CDR3 residues: CASKETSSTDTQYF. The CDR3 DNA sequence: TGTGCCAGTAAGGAGACTTCTAGCACAGATACGCAGTATTTT.

The chain combines TRBV5-6 with TRBJ1-3; D is unresolved. The CDR3 length is 16 residues. Germline CDR1 reads SGHDT; CDR2 reads YYEEEE. Trimming removed 5 bases from V and 1 base from J, with 16 bases in between. The CDR3 region is CASSMRLGSSGNTIYF. In DNA, the CDR3 is TGTGCCAGCAGTATGAGGCTCGGGAGTTCTGGAAACACCATATATTTT.

The chain recombines TRBV11-2 with TRBJ2-3; D is unresolved. CDR3 length equals 16 residues. The V end lost 2 bases, the J end lost 0 bases, and 12 bases lay between the germline ends. CDR1 and CDR2 (germline): SGHAT, FQNNGV. The CDR3 region has the DNA TGTGCCAGCAGCTTACGACGGAGACTTAGCACAGATACGCAGTATTTT. It yields the protein CASSLRRRLSTDTQYF.

The chain carries TRBV5-5 and TRBJ2-5; D is uncertain. This CDR3 contains 15 residues. V lost 0 bases and J lost 2, with 11 bases in between. CDR1 and CDR2 (germline): SGHKS, YYEKEE (reference sequence). The CDR3 reads CASSLAAGGQETQYF. CDR3 nucleotide sequence: TGTGCCAGCAGCTTGGCAGCCGGCGGACAAGAGACCCAGTACTTC.

The rearrangement links TRBV2 to TRBJ2-1; weak D call: TRBD1 (6 bases). Looked up from germline, CDR1 is SNHLY and CDR2 is FYNNEI. V lost 4 bases to trimming and J lost 0 bases, with 7 bases between them. This CDR3 region has 14 residues. The CDR3 bases are TGTGCCAGCAGTGTACAGGGCTCCTACAATGAGCAGTTCTTC. Translation: CASSVQGSYNEQFF.

This sequence joins TRBV7-9 and TRBJ2-7; possibly TRBD1 for D (6 bases). The CDR3 loop spans 14 amino acids. V was clipped by 5 bases and J by 0 bases, with 11 bases between them. Per germline, CDR1 SEHNR and CDR2 FQNEAQ (reference sequence). The CDR3 sequence is CASSMGQTSYEQYF. DNA for the CDR3: TGTGCCAGCAGCATGGGACAAACCTCCTACGAGCAGTACTTC.

The genes are TRBV6-2 or TRBV6-3 and TRBJ1-5, with D unresolved. CDR3 size: 17 residues. The V end lost 5 bases, the J end lost 2 bases, and 19 bases lay between the germline ends. Germline CDR1 reads MNHEY; CDR2 reads SVGEGT. The DNA for the CDR3 is TGTGCCAGCAGTCCCCCGGTCGGAGGGTATGGCAATCAGCCCCAGCATTTT. Amino acids: CASSPPVGGYGNQPQHF.

The V gene is TRBV19, the J gene TRBJ1-5; D is undetermined. The CDR3 has 16 residues. Germline CDR1 and CDR2: LNHDA and SQIVND (reference sequence). Trimming left V 3 bases short and J 3 bases short, with 15 bases between. CDR3 sequence: CASSISPGRANQPQHF. As DNA, the CDR3 is TGTGCCAGTAGTATCTCGCCTGGGAGGGCCAATCAGCCCCAGCATTTT.

CDR3 loop: CASSFAAGNTEAFF. Written as DNA, the CDR3 is TGTGCCAGCAGTTTTGCGGCCGGGAACACTGAAGCTTTCTTT. The V gene is TRBV27, the J gene TRBJ1-1; D is uncertain. The ends were cut back, 3 bases at V and 1 base at J, with 9 bases in the middle. Germline lookup yields CDR1 MNHEY and CDR2 SMNVEV (reference sequence). The CDR3 totals 14 residues.

The chain carries TRBV6-5 and TRBJ2-2, with D perhaps TRBD2 (6 bases). The V end was cut by 0 bases, the J end by 5 bases, with 10 bases between. Germline V lookup: CDR1 MNHEY, CDR2 SVGAGI. The CDR3 covers 15 residues. The CDR3 DNA follows: TGTGCCAGCAGTTACTCGAAGCTAGCGACCGGGGAGCTGTTTTTT. Amino acids: CASSYSKLATGELFF.

This clone was detected only a few times. V usage is TRBV19 and J usage is TRBJ1-4; D is ambiguous. CDR1 and CDR2 from the germline V gene are LNHDA and SQIVND (reference sequence). V gave up 3 bases and J gave up 5 bases, with 13 bases separating them. This CDR3 spans 15 amino acids. CDR3 in DNA: TGTGCCAGTAGTATTACGGAGATCCGAAATGAAAAACTGTTTTTT. Amino acids: CASSITEIRNEKLFF.

V usage is TRBV7-2 and J usage is TRBJ2-1, with TRBD2 identical over 13 bases. This CDR3 is 16 amino acids long. CDR1 is SGHTA, CDR2 FQGNSA, per germline. Unmatched junction bases numbered 6, after V lost 5 bases and J lost 5 bases. This CDR3 reads CASSTLAGGPDNEQFF. Written as DNA, the CDR3 is TGTGCCAGCAGCACACTAGCGGGAGGGCCGGACAATGAGCAGTTCTTC.

The chain links TRBV6-6 to TRBJ2-1; 8 bases map to TRBD1. Germline loops: CDR1 MNHNY, CDR2 SVGAGI (reference sequence). V shed 1 base and J 5 bases; nucleotides not matched to a gene: 4. The CDR3 sequence is 15 residues long. The CDR3 region is CASSYLDRVDNEQFF. The CDR3 DNA follows: TGTGCCAGCAGTTACTTGGACAGGGTCGACAATGAGCAGTTCTTC.

V and J are TRBV20-1 and TRBJ2-7; 7 bases are a match to TRBD1. V shed 3 bases and J 5 bases; nucleotides not matched to a gene: 7. The germline CDR1 and CDR2 sequences are DFQATT and SNEGSKA (reference sequence). This CDR3 has 13 residues. CDR3 loop: CSASGDRVHEQYF. The DNA of the CDR3 is TGCAGTGCTAGTGGTGACAGGGTCCACGAGCAGTACTTC.

V gene TRBV18 combines with J gene TRBJ1-2; 7 nucleotides match TRBD1. The junction had 6 bases not matched to a gene; V was cut back by 1 base and J by 4 bases. CDR1 and CDR2 (germline): KGHSH, LQKENI. CDR3 size: 15 residues. Here the CDR3 DNA reads TGTGCCAGCTCACCACTTGGACAGGACCCCTATGGCTACACCTTC. Translation: CASSPLGQDPYGYTF.

CDR3 nucleotide sequence: TGTGCCAGCAGCCCGGGACTAGCGGGCTCCACCGGGGAGCTGTTTTTT. This gives the protein CASSPGLAGSTGELFF. The chain combines TRBV9 with TRBJ2-2; 12 positions agree with TRBD2. CDR1 is SGDLS and CDR2 is YYNGEE in the germline V gene. J was trimmed by 4 bases and V by 4 bases; bases with no gene match: 5. This CDR3 contains 16 residues.